This T cell receptor (beta chain) is drawn from a study of T-cell reconstitution after alpha-beta-depleted transplantation in children. Trimming stripped 1 base from V and 3 bases from J, with 7 bases between. The length of the CDR3 is 13 residues. CDR1 is MGHDK, CDR2 SYGVNS, per germline. TCRbeta library construction was performed incorporating unique molecular identifiers. TCRdb re-called the PCR reads through MiXCR, storing one row per CDR3 protein. Among about 610,000 distinct CDR3 sequences listed, approximately 10% were seen once. This clonotype has more than one count but fewer than ten. The receptor's source is a human donor who donated a stem cell graft to a child with acute myeloid leukemia. The V and J genes are TRBV25-1 and TRBJ2-7; the D gene is possibly TRBD2 (5 bases). This specimen consisted of PBMCs from the stem cell graft donor, obtained from the stem cell graft. The CDR3 DNA follows: TGTGCCAGCAGTGAATCTCGGGACTACGAGCAGTACTTC. As protein: CASSESRDYEQYF.